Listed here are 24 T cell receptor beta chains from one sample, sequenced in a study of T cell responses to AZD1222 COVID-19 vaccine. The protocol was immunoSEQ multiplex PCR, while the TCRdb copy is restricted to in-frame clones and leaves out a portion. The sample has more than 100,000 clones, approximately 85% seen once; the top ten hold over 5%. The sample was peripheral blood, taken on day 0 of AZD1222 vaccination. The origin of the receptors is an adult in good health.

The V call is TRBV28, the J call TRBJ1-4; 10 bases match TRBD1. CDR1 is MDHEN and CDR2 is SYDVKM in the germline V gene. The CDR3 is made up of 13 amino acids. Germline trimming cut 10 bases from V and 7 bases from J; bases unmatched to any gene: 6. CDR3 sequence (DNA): TGTGCCACCGAGGGACAGGGGAGTGAAAAACTGTTTTTT. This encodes CATEGQGSEKLFF. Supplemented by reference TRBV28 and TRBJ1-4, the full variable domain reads DVKVTQSSRYLVKRTGEKVFLECVQDMDHENMFWYRQDPGLGLRLIYFSYDVKMKEKGDIPEGYSVSREKKERFSLILESASTNQTSMYLCATEGQGSEKLFFGSGTQLSVL.

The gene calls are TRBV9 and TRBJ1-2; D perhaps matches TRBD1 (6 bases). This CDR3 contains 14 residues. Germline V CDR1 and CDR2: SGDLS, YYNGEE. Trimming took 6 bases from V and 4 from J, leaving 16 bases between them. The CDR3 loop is CASNDPGRGYGYTF. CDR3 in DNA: TGTGCCAGCAACGATCCGGGCAGGGGCTATGGCTACACCTTC.

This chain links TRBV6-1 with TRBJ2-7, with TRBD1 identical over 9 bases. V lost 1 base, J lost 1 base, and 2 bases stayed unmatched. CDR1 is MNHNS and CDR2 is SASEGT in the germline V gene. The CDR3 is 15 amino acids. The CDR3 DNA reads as TGTGCCAGCAGTGAAGGGACAGGGGAATCCTACGAGCAGTACTTC. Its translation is CASSEGTGESYEQYF.

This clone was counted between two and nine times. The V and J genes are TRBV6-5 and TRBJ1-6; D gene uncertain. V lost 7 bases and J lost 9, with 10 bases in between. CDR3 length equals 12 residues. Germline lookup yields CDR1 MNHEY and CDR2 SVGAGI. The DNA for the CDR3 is TGTGCCAGCATCGAGGGCGGTTCACCCCTCCACTTT. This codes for CASIEGGSPLHF.

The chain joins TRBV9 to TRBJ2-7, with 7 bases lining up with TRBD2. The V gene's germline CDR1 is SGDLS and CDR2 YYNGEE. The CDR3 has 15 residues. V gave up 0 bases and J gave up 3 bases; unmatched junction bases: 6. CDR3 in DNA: TGTGCCAGCAGCGTAGGGGAGGGCGCGGGCTACGAGCAGTACTTC. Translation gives CASSVGEGAGYEQYF.

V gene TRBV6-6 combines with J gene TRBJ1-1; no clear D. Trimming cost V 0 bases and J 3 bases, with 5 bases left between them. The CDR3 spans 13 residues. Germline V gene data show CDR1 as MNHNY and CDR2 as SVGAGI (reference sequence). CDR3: CASSYSWDTEAFF. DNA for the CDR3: TGTGCCAGCAGTTACTCCTGGGACACTGAAGCTTTCTTT.

CDR3 amino acids: CASSVETSDTQYF. As DNA, the CDR3 is TGTGCCAGCAGCGTAGAGACTTCAGATACGCAGTATTTT. The V and J genes are TRBV9 and TRBJ2-3; D gene ambiguous. This CDR3 has 13 amino acids. Germline V lookup: CDR1 SGDLS, CDR2 YYNGEE. Trimming removed 0 bases from V and 4 bases from J, with 6 bases in between.

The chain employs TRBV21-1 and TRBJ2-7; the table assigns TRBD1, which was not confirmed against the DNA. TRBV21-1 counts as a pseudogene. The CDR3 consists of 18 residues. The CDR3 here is CASSKGSEWGRCWDEQYF. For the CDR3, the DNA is TGTGCCAGCAGCAAAGGCTCCGAATGGGGCAGGTGCTGGGACGAGCAGTACTTC.

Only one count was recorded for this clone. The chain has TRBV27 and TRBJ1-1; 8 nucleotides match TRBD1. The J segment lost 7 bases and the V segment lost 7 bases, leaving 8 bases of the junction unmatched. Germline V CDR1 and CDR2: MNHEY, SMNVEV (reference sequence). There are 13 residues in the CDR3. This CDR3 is CASKDRVKNEAFF. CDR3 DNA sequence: TGTGCCAGCAAGGACAGGGTGAAGAATGAAGCTTTCTTT.

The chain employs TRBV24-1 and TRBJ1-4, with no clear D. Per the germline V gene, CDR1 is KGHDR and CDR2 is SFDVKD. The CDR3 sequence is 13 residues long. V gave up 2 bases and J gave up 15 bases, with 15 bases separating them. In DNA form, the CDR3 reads TGTGCCACCAGTGATTCGCAACGGACTGAATTGTTTTTT. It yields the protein CATSDSQRTELFF.

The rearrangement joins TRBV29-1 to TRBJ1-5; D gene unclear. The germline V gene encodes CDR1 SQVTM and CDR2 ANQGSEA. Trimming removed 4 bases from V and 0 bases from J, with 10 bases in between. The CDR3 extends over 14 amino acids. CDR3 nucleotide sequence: TGCAGCGTTGCTACGGGGAATAGCAATCAGCCCCAGCATTTT. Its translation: CSVATGNSNQPQHF.

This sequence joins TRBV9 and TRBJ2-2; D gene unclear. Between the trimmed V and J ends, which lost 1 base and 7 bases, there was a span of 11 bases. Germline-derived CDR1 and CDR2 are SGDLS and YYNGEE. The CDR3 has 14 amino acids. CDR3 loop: CASSVSTPIGELFF. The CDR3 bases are TGTGCCAGCAGCGTATCGACCCCAATCGGGGAGCTGTTTTTT.

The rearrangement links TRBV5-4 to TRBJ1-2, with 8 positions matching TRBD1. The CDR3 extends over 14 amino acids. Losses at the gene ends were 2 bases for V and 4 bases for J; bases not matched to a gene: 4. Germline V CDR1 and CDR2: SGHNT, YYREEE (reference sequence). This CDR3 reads CASSFLGQGYGYTF. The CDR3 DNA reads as TGTGCCAGCAGCTTTCTCGGACAGGGCTATGGCTACACCTTC.

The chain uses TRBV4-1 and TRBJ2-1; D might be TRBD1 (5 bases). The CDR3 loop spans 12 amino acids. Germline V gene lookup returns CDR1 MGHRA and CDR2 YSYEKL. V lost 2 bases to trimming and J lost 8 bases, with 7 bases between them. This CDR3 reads CASSQRGDEQFF. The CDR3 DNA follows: TGCGCCAGCAGCCAAAGGGGCGATGAGCAGTTCTTC.

The CDR3 sequence: CASSNTGPGSEQYF. The CDR3 DNA reads TGTGCCAGCAGCAATACAGGGCCAGGCAGCGAGCAGTACTTC. This rearrangement joins TRBV7-3 to TRBJ2-7; maybe TRBD1 (6 bases). The V gene lost 5 bases and the J gene lost 6 bases, with 17 bases spanning the gap. Germline V gives CDR1 SGHTA, CDR2 FQGTGA. The length of the CDR3 is 14 residues.

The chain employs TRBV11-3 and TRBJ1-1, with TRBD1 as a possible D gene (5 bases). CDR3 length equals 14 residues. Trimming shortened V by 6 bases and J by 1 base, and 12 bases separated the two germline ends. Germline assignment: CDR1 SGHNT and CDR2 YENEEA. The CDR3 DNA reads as TGTGCCAGCAGACCCCAAGACAGGAACACTGAAGCTTTCTTT. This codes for CASRPQDRNTEAFF.

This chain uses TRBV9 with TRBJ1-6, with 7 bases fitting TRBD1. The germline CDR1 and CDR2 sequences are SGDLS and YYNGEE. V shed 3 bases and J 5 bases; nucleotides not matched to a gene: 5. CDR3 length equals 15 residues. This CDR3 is CASSAGGGNNSPLHF. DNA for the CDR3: TGTGCCAGCAGCGCGGGAGGGGGCAATAATTCACCCCTCCACTTT.

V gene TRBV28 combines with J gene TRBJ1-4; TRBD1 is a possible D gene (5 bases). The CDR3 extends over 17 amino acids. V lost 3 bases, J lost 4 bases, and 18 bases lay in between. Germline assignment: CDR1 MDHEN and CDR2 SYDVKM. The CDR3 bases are TGTGCCAGCAGTTTCTGGTCGGTGGCGGGGGTTAATGAAAAACTGTTTTTT. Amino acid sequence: CASSFWSVAGVNEKLFF. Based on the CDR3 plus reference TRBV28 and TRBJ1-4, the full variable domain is DVKVTQSSRYLVKRTGEKVFLECVQDMDHENMFWYRQDPGLGLRLIYFSYDVKMKEKGDIPEGYSVSREKKERFSLILESASTNQTSMYLCASSFWSVAGVNEKLFFGSGTQLSVL.

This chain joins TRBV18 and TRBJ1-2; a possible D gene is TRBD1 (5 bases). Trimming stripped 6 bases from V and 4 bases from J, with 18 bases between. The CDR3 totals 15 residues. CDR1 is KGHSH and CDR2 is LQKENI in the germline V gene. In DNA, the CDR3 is TGTGCCAGCTCCAAAGGCCGGGGGGAGATCTATGGCTACACCTTC. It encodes CASSKGRGEIYGYTF. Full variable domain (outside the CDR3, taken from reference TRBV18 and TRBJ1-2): NAGVMQNPRHLVRRRGQEARLRCSPMKGHSHVYWYRQLPEEGLKFMVYLQKENIIDESGMPKERFSAEFPKEGPSILRIQQVVRGDSAAYFCASSKGRGEIYGYTFGSGTRLTVV.

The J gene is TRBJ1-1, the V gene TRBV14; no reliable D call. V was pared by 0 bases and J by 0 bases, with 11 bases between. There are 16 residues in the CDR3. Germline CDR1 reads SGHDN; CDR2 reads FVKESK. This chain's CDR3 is CASSQEWGGMNTEAFF. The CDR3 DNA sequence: TGTGCCAGCAGCCAAGAATGGGGAGGTATGAACACTGAAGCTTTCTTT.

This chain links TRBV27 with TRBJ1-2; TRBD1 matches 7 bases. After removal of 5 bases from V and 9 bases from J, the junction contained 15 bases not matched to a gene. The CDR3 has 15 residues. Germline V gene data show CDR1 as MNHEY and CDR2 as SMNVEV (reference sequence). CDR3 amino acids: CASSGTTGYALSYTF. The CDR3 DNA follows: TGTGCCAGCAGTGGGACGACAGGGTACGCATTAAGCTACACCTTC.

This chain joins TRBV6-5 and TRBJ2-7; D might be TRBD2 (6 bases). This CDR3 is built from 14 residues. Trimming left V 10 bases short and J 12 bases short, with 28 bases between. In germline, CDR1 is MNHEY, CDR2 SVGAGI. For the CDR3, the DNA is TGTGCCACGCGGGACCTCCGCCTTCTACGAGGTGCGTACTTC. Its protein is CATRDLRLLRGAYF.

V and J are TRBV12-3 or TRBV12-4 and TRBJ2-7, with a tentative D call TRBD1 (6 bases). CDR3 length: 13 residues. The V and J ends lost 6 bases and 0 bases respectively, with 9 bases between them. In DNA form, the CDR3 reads TGTGCCAGCAGCCAGGGGAGCTCCTACGAGCAGTACTTC. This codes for CASSQGSSYEQYF.

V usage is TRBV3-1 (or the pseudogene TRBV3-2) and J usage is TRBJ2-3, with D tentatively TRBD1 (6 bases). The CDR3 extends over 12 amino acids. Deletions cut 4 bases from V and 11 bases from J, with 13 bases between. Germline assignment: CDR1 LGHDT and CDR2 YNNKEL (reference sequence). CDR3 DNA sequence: TGTGCCAGCAGCCTTAGACAGGAGAGGCAGTATTTT. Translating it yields CASSLRQERQYF.